This T cell receptor (beta chain) emerged from a study of blood T cell repertoires in COVID-19. Study summary: Sites across the United States, Italy and Spain contributed samples from acute and convalescent COVID-19. Sample material is recorded as cDNA or gDNA derived from T cells, B-cell-depleted T cells, or PBMCs.

The table lists this clone with a few counts. In the original analysis: By means of reference gene primer amplification, nucleated cell counts were estimated. Sequencing was performed with immunoSEQ multiplex PCR; in TCRdb, only in-frame clones are kept and a portion is missing. Clone size and the V and J calls come from that table; the DNA yielded D and trimming. The table includes 85,000 to 100,000 clones, around 83% detected once. The sequence was collected from a woman aged 55-70 years in a cohort sampled during active or convalescent COVID-19. What was sequenced was peripheral blood.

Here the CDR3 reads CASSQDTGAADIQYF. The CDR3 bases are TGTGCCAGCAGCCAAGATACGGGAGCTGCGGACATTCAGTACTTC. The V call is TRBV3-1 (or the pseudogene TRBV3-2), the J call TRBJ2-4; possibly TRBD2 for D (6 bases). The CDR3 runs 15 residues. Deletions cut 0 bases from V and 8 bases from J, with 14 bases between. Per the germline V gene, CDR1 is LGHDT and CDR2 is YNNKEL (reference sequence).